Below, 24 T cell receptor beta chains from the same sample are listed, as sequenced in a study of T cells in localized non-small cell lung cancer. Libraries were prepared by immunoSEQ multiplex PCR; TCRdb keeps only in-frame clonotypes and omits some of them. This table has some 26,000 clones, approximately 90% appearing once. The sample in question was peripheral blood, obtained before any cancer treatment. All receptors come from a woman aged 18-55 years with stage I lung adenocarcinoma.

The rearrangement uses TRBV5-1 and TRBJ2-3; D unclear. Looked up from germline, CDR1 is SGHRS and CDR2 is YFSETQ. The CDR3 totals 12 residues. V was clipped by 0 bases and J by 4 bases, with 3 bases between them. CDR3 sequence (DNA): TGCGCCAGCAGCTTGGGCTCAGATACGCAGTATTTT. Its protein is CASSLGSDTQYF.

V is TRBV21-1 and J is TRBJ2-7. TRBV21-1 is assigned pseudogene status. This CDR3 comprises 11 residues. This CDR3 reads CASSNSYEQYF. DNA of the CDR3: TGTGCCAGCAGCAACTCCTACGAGCAGTACTTC.

This clone was observed once. The rearrangement joins TRBV30 to TRBJ1-5; unclear D gene. Germline V gene lookup returns CDR1 GTSNPN and CDR2 SVGIG (reference sequence). The CDR3 extends over 12 amino acids. V gave up 2 bases and J gave up 9 bases, with 11 bases separating them. CDR3 protein: CAWSQGFRPQHF. DNA for the CDR3: TGTGCCTGGAGTCAAGGGTTCCGGCCCCAGCATTTT.

The V and J genes are TRBV4-1 and TRBJ2-3; 7 nucleotides line up with TRBD2. Germline assignment: CDR1 MGHRA and CDR2 YSYEKL. CDR3 length: 14 residues. V dropped 5 bases and J dropped 2; count of bases not matched to a gene: 4. CDR3 protein: CASSSSGSTDTQYF. CDR3 sequence (DNA): TGCGCCAGCAGCTCTAGCGGTTCCACAGATACGCAGTATTTT.

The chain carries TRBV7-2 and TRBJ1-2; D call uncertain. CDR3 length: 12 residues. Germline CDR1 SGHTA, CDR2 FQGNSA. V lost 2 bases to trimming and J lost 4 bases, with 5 bases between them. CDR3 bases: TGTGCCAGCAGCTTAAGTGGCTATGGCTACACCTTC. Translated, it gives CASSLSGYGYTF.

The chain links TRBV7-2 to TRBJ2-7; no reliable D call. Looked up from germline, CDR1 is SGHTA and CDR2 is FQGNSA. Trimming pared 2 bases from V and 4 bases from J, leaving 6 bases between. The CDR3 totals 12 residues. The CDR3 spells CASSLRGYEQYF. CDR3 bases: TGTGCCAGCAGCTTACGAGGATACGAGCAGTACTTC.

This clone has a handful of counts. This rearrangement joins TRBV29-1 to TRBJ2-3; D may be TRBD2 (5 bases). Germline V gene lookup returns CDR1 SQVTM and CDR2 ANQGSEA. The V end lost 5 bases, the J end lost 2 bases, and 17 bases lay between the germline ends. This CDR3 contains 15 residues. The CDR3 DNA reads as TGCAGCGTTTGGATTCGTGAGGGCCCCACAGATACGCAGTATTTT. This translates into CSVWIREGPTDTQYF.

The rearrangement uses TRBV7-9 and TRBJ2-1; 10 nucleotides align to TRBD2. Germline trimming cut 4 bases from V and 7 bases from J; bases unmatched to any gene: 7. The V gene's germline CDR1 is SEHNR and CDR2 FQNEAQ (reference sequence). The CDR3 consists of 15 residues. CDR3 DNA: TGTGCCAGCAGCTCCCTAGCGGGAGTAAGTAATGAGCAGTTCTTC. Protein: CASSSLAGVSNEQFF.

The rearrangement joins TRBV4-1 to TRBJ1-2, with D perhaps matching TRBD1 (5 bases). The germline V gene encodes CDR1 MGHRA and CDR2 YSYEKL. The CDR3 covers 17 residues. Trimming cost V 0 bases and J 3 bases, with 17 bases left between them. The CDR3, as DNA: TGCGCCAGCAGCCAAGATCGGGCCCGACAGACCTACTATGGCTACACCTTC. Amino acid sequence: CASSQDRARQTYYGYTF.

The V and J genes are TRBV6-5 and TRBJ2-7; D could derive from TRBD1 or TRBD2 (5 bases each). CDR3 length: 14 amino acids. Germline assignment: CDR1 MNHEY and CDR2 SVGAGI. Deletions cut 2 bases from V and 3 bases from J, with 11 bases between. The CDR3 spells CASSYTSGHYEQYF. DNA of the CDR3: TGTGCCAGCAGTTACACCTCGGGGCACTACGAGCAGTACTTC.

The chain links TRBV7-9 to TRBJ1-2; no definite D call. CDR1 is SEHNR and CDR2 is FQNEAQ in the germline V gene (reference sequence). This CDR3 region has 12 residues. Trimming cost V 4 bases and J 8 bases, with 11 bases left between them. The CDR3 region is CASSSHQDGYTF. The CDR3, as DNA: TGTGCCAGCAGCTCCCACCAGGACGGCTACACCTTC.

This chain uses TRBV5-6 with TRBJ2-7; D is perhaps TRBD1 (6 bases). V lost 4 bases to trimming and J lost 4 bases, with 15 bases between them. Germline CDR1 SGHDT, CDR2 YYEEEE. The CDR3 totals 14 residues. CDR3 residues: CASSRPAGAYEQYF. The CDR3 DNA is TGTGCCAGCAGCCGCCCGGCAGGGGCTTACGAGCAGTACTTC.

This clone was detected a few times. The J gene is TRBJ2-5, the V gene TRBV5-1; TRBD2 matches at 13 bases. CDR3 length: 18 amino acids. From germline, CDR1 is SGHRS and CDR2 YFSETQ. Losses at the gene ends were 3 bases for V and 4 bases for J; bases not matched to a gene: 12. CDR3 DNA: TGCGCCAGCAGCTCCGAAACTAGCGGGAGGGCCTATTTAGAGACCCAGTACTTC. Translating gives CASSSETSGRAYLETQYF.

V usage is TRBV5-6 and J usage is TRBJ1-6; a weak D match, TRBD1 (5 bases). V shed 2 bases and J shed 9 bases, with 21 bases lying between them. The CDR3 sequence is 17 residues long. Germline values: CDR1 SGHDT, CDR2 YYEEEE. The DNA of the CDR3 is TGTGCCAGCAGCTTCACGGCAGGGCCGAACGTGGGTTCACCCCTCCACTTT. Amino acid sequence: CASSFTAGPNVGSPLHF.

Only one count was recorded for this clone. The rearrangement uses TRBV5-8 and TRBJ1-3; 8 bases match TRBD1. Germline CDR1 is SGHTS and CDR2 is YDEGEE. V dropped 1 base and J dropped 3; count of bases not matched to a gene: 6. The CDR3 is made up of 16 amino acids. The CDR3 is CASSLYQGAYGNTIYF. As DNA, the CDR3 is TGTGCCAGCAGCTTGTACCAGGGGGCGTATGGAAACACCATATATTTT.

This chain connects TRBV15 to TRBJ2-4; 8 positions agree with TRBD2. The CDR3 covers 16 residues. V lost 4 bases to trimming and J lost 2 bases; unmatched junction nucleotides: 7. CDR1 and CDR2 (germline): LNHNV, YYDKDF (reference sequence). CDR3 sequence reads: CATSTWTSTPKNIQYF. CDR3 coding DNA: TGTGCCACCAGCACTTGGACTAGCACACCCAAAAACATTCAGTACTTC.

The rearrangement uses TRBV30 and TRBJ2-5; D uncertain. Germline CDR1 is GTSNPN and CDR2 is SVGIG (reference sequence). V was pared by 4 bases and J by 4 bases, with 13 bases between. This CDR3 is built from 13 residues. In DNA, the CDR3 is TGTGCCTGGATGCCTGGTTGGGGAGAGACCCAGTACTTC. Protein sequence: CAWMPGWGETQYF.

The chain has TRBV6-5 and TRBJ1-2, with 10 bases identical to TRBD1. Germline CDR1 reads MNHEY; CDR2 reads SVGAGI. The CDR3 totals 14 residues. The trim removed 4 bases at V and 7 bases at J, leaving 6 bases unmatched. CDR3 protein: CASSSRDRGIGYTF. DNA for the CDR3: TGTGCCAGCAGTTCCCGGGACAGGGGAATTGGCTACACCTTC.

This sequence joins TRBV7-6 and TRBJ1-1; the D gene is possibly TRBD1 (6 bases). Germline assignment: CDR1 SGHVS and CDR2 FNYEAQ. The CDR3 spans 15 residues. V was clipped by 5 bases and J by 1 base, with 14 bases between them. The CDR3 DNA is TGTGCCAGCAGCCCGGGACAACTAGCGAACACTGAAGCTTTCTTT. Translating it yields CASSPGQLANTEAFF.

The DNA for the CDR3 is TGTGCCAGCAGCAGACTAGAAAGGGAGACCCAGTACTTC. Translation: CASSRLERETQYF. The chain is built from TRBV27 and TRBJ2-5, with D maybe TRBD2 (6 bases). The CDR3 sequence is 13 residues long. With 6 bases removed from V and 5 bases from J, the gap between germline ends came to 13 bases. Germline assignment: CDR1 MNHEY and CDR2 SMNVEV (reference sequence).

J is TRBJ2-3 and V is TRBV6-4; TRBD2 aligns across 8 bases. V lost 3 bases, J lost 3 bases, and 5 bases stayed unmatched. CDR3 length equals 15 residues. Per germline, CDR1 MRHNA and CDR2 SNTAGT. The CDR3 region is CASSEGREVTDTQYF. The CDR3 DNA reads as TGTGCCAGCAGTGAAGGGCGGGAGGTTACAGATACGCAGTATTTT.

This clone was counted once. The chain has TRBV6-6 and TRBJ1-1; D is possibly TRBD1 (5 bases). The germline gives CDR1 MNHNY, CDR2 SVGAGI (reference sequence). This CDR3 is built from 11 residues. Trimming shortened V by 5 bases and J by 10 bases, and 11 bases separated the two germline ends. The CDR3 nucleotides read TGTGCCAGCAGTACGGGGGTTTCAGCTTTCTTT. It yields the protein CASSTGVSAFF.

The chain combines TRBV6-6 with TRBJ2-7; 11 bases map to TRBD2. This CDR3 region has 16 residues. The germline CDR1 and CDR2 sequences are MNHNY and SVGAGI (reference sequence). Trimming at V came to 3 bases and at J to 6 bases, leaving 10 bases not matched to a gene. CDR3 sequence (DNA): TGTGCCAGCAGTTATAGGCGACTAGCGGGACGAATCGAGCAGTACTTC. Protein sequence: CASSYRRLAGRIEQYF.

The chain recombines TRBV6-5 with TRBJ2-3; perhaps TRBD2 as D (6 bases). CDR1 is MNHEY, CDR2 SVGAGI, per germline. The CDR3 loop spans 15 amino acids. Trimming shortened V by 2 bases and J by 2 bases, and 11 bases separated the two germline ends. Written as DNA, the CDR3 is TGTGCCAGCAGTTACGGGGACTTTGACACAGATACGCAGTATTTT. Protein sequence: CASSYGDFDTDTQYF.